The present TCR beta chain was sequenced within a study of T cells in Graves' hyperthyroidism and ophthalmopathy. There are 13 residues in the CDR3. The germline V gene encodes CDR1 DFQATT and CDR2 SNEGSKA (reference sequence). J lost 7 bases, V lost 5 bases, and 5 bases had no gene match. General study results and limits: Ophthalmopathy stood apart from stable hyperthyroidism in a 13 V-J model. Blood held most thyroid clonotypes expanded above 0.001 frequency.

Template material for amplifying TCR beta CDR3 regions consisted of RNA transcripts. A set of HTBI primers served as the primers for a first-round RT-PCR of the TCR CDR3. TCRdb reprocessed the multiplex PCR reads via MiXCR and lists one record per CDR3 protein. Here the sample spans some 760,000 distinct CDR3 sequences, approximately 15% being singletons. Stable Graves' hyperthyroidism denoted no ophthalmopathy progression over 18 months. Each diagnosis was grounded in clinical symptoms, serum thyroxine and TRAb, thyroid ultrasound, and orbital computed tomography. Concerning this clonotype: The target antigen is unknown.

Sequences were obtained from blood. The receptor comes from a woman aged 18-30 years with Graves' hyperthyroidism. The chain joins TRBV20-1 to TRBJ2-3; 11 positions match TRBD2. The CDR3 nucleotides are TGCAGTGCTGATAGCGGGAGGGGGAATACGCAGTATTTT. Protein product: CSADSGRGNTQYF.